This T cell receptor beta chain was found in a study of blood T cell repertoires in COVID-19. Repertoires were generated with immunoSEQ multiplex PCR, while TCRdb's copy carries only in-frame clones and drops some. The sample has about 100,000 clones, around 88% seen once. This CDR3 contains 12 residues. V was shortened by 5 bases and J by 4 bases, with 9 bases between the two germline ends. The germline gives CDR1 MNHEY, CDR2 SVGAGI. The chain joins TRBV6-5 to TRBJ2-7; D is perhaps TRBD2 (6 bases). Sequenced material: peripheral blood. The sequence was obtained from a human donor in a cohort sampled during active COVID-19. The CDR3 DNA reads as TGTGCCAGCAGTAGGAGGGAGTACGAGCAGTACTTC. This translates into CASSRREYEQYF.